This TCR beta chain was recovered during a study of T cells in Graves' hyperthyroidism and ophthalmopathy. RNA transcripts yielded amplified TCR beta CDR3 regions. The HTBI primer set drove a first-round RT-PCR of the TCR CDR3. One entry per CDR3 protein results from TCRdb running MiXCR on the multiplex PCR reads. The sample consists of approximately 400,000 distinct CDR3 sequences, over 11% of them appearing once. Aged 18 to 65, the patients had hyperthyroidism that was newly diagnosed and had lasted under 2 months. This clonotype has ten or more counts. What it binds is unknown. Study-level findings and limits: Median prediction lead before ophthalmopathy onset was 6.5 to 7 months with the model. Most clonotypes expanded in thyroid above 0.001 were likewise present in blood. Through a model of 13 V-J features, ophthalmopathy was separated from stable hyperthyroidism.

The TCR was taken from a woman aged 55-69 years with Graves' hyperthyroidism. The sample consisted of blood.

CDR3 DNA sequence: TGTGCCAGCAGCGTCCCAGGGGGCGCAGGGGCCGACGAGCAGTACTTC. This sequence encodes CASSVPGGAGADEQYF. The chain joins TRBV7-9 to TRBJ2-7; 8 nucleotides align to TRBD1. The trim removed 5 bases at V and 5 bases at J, leaving 14 bases unmatched. CDR3 length equals 16 residues. Germline CDR1 SEHNR, CDR2 FQNEAQ (reference sequence).